The 9 T cell receptor beta chains reported below all come from one sample, sequenced in a study of blood T cell repertoires in COVID-19. Profiling relied on immunoSEQ multiplex PCR, and the TCRdb table lists in-frame clones only, not all of them. The table includes fewer than 75,000 clones, 70% to 90% detected once. What was sequenced was peripheral blood. The receptors come from a man aged 60 to 69 with active or convalescent COVID-19.

The CDR3 reads CASNTGVGEQYF. The CDR3 bases are TGTGCCAGCAATACAGGGGTGGGCGAGCAGTACTTC. The V and J genes are TRBV2 and TRBJ2-7, with 7 positions matching TRBD1. Per germline, CDR1 SNHLY and CDR2 FYNNEI. The CDR3 length is 12 residues. V lost 7 bases, J lost 6 bases, and 6 bases stayed unmatched. Full variable domain (missing parts from reference TRBV2 and TRBJ2-7): EPEVTQTPSHQVTQMGQEVILRCVPISNHLYFYWYRQILGQKVEFLVSFYNNEISEKSEIFDDQFSVERPDGSNFTLKIRSTKLEDSAMYFCASNTGVGEQYFGPGTRLTVT.

The rearrangement uses TRBV11-2 and TRBJ2-5; 12 positions agree with TRBD2. The CDR3 length is 15 residues. Germline trimming cut 4 bases from V and 7 bases from J; bases unmatched to any gene: 7. The V gene's germline CDR1 is SGHAT and CDR2 FQNNGV. For the CDR3, the DNA is TGTGCCAGCAGCTCGAGGACTAGCGGGGACGGGACCCAGTACTTC. Translation: CASSSRTSGDGTQYF.

This clone was observed a few times. The chain uses TRBV2 and TRBJ1-5; D is possibly TRBD1 (5 bases). CDR3 size: 13 residues. The germline V and J ends were trimmed by 7 bases and 0 bases, with 7 bases remaining between them. Germline V gene data show CDR1 as SNHLY and CDR2 as FYNNEI. The CDR3 DNA reads as TGTGCCAGCATAGGGGATAGCAATCAGCCCCAGCATTTT. Its translation: CASIGDSNQPQHF.

The chain links TRBV28 to TRBJ2-1; the match to TRBD2 covers 9 bases. V lost 4 bases and J lost 0; bases outside the gene matches: 7. CDR3 length: 17 residues. In germline, CDR1 is MDHEN, CDR2 SYDVKM. The CDR3 nucleotides are TGTGCCAGCAGTTCAGGTAGCGGGGGCAGCTCCTACAATGAGCAGTTCTTC. Translating gives CASSSGSGGSSYNEQFF.

The rearrangement links TRBV4-3 to TRBJ1-4, with D possibly being TRBD1 (6 bases). CDR1 LGHNA and CDR2 YSLEER come from the germline V gene. V was pared by 8 bases and J by 8 bases, with 18 bases between. This CDR3 is built from 14 residues. The CDR3 region is CASGNGQGSEKLFF. The CDR3 DNA reads as TGCGCCAGCGGGAACGGGCAGGGGAGCGAAAAACTGTTTTTT.

The gene calls are TRBV29-1 and TRBJ2-6, with 8 bases matching TRBD1. The CDR3 is 18 amino acids. Germline loops: CDR1 SQVTM, CDR2 ANQGSEA. V shed 6 bases, J shed 1 base, and the junction held 14 bases outside the gene matches. CDR3 amino acids: CSVLGIGQGASGANVLTF. In DNA, the CDR3 is TGCAGCGTGCTCGGGATAGGGCAGGGGGCATCTGGGGCCAACGTCCTGACTTTC.

The chain uses TRBV20-1 and TRBJ1-5; weak D call: TRBD1 (5 bases). From germline, CDR1 is DFQATT and CDR2 SNEGSKA (reference sequence). The CDR3 is 11 residues long. The ends were cut back, 0 bases at V and 10 bases at J, with 7 bases in the middle. CDR3 protein: CSARDQGPQHF. The CDR3 DNA sequence: TGCAGTGCTAGAGATCAGGGTCCCCAGCATTTT.

The chain joins TRBV11-2 to TRBJ2-1; D is perhaps TRBD2 (6 bases). The CDR3 covers 16 residues. Deletions cut 0 bases from V and 4 bases from J, with 13 bases between. CDR1 and CDR2 (germline): SGHAT, FQNNGV. The CDR3 here is CASSLEGGKGYNEQFF. CDR3 nucleotide sequence: TGTGCCAGCAGCTTAGAAGGCGGGAAGGGTTACAATGAGCAGTTCTTC.

The rearrangement joins TRBV21-1 to TRBJ1-2. TRBV21-1 is assigned pseudogene status. CDR3 size: 15 residues. CDR3 nucleotide sequence: TGTGCCAGCAGCAAAGGACCGAGGGAGGCCTATGGCTACACCTTC. Translated, it gives CASSKGPREAYGYTF.